This T cell receptor (beta chain) was profiled in a study of CD8 T cells in ankylosing spondylitis. CDR3 size: 17 residues. The trim removed 2 bases at V and 2 bases at J, leaving 9 bases unmatched. Germline CDR1 and CDR2: SNHLY and FYNNEI. Findings of the study overall: In ankylosing spondylitis blood, a motif of fewer than 10 highly homologous TCR beta variants appeared characteristic.

TCRdb analysed the 5' RACE reads with MiXCR anew, one entry per CDR3 protein. Among around 540,000 distinct CDR3 sequences listed, about 12% were seen once. This clonotype was seen at least ten times. Its antigen is not identified. This rearrangement joins TRBV2 to TRBJ2-7; TRBD2 matches 10 bases. The specimen sequenced was blood, either unsorted or a sorted T cell fraction (not recorded which). The clonotype originates from a male donor with ankylosing spondylitis. Here the CDR3 reads CASSEFLAGELTYEQYF. The CDR3 DNA follows: TGTGCCAGCAGTGAATTTCTAGCGGGAGAGCTTACCTACGAGCAGTACTTC.